This T cell receptor beta chain was recovered during a study of cytomegalovirus exposure and HLA in healthy donors. Points from the study as a whole: Among donors in an Asian-associated ancestry cluster, a later analysis reportedly found fewer N-insertions than the approximately 700-donor mean. Cytomegalovirus association was listed for 164 TCR beta chains.

Healthy individuals who donated bone marrow served as the donors. The PCR had 60 Vbeta and 13 Jbeta primers. Sequenced by immunoSEQ multiplex PCR; TCRdb stores in-frame clones only, minus some. The data contain about 180,000 clones, 76% of them seen just once; the ten biggest clones take up about 1.5%. The CDR3 is 13 residues long. Trimming left V 5 bases short and J 4 bases short, with 9 bases between. The germline gives CDR1 SGHVS, CDR2 FQNEAQ. In the case of this clone: Its target is unknown.

The sequence derives from a man between 18 and 29 years old in good health and CMV-seronegative. The material sequenced was PBMCs. This chain connects TRBV7-8 to TRBJ1-5; D is perhaps TRBD1 (5 bases). CDR3 nucleotides: TGTGCCAGCAGCCCGACAGTAAATCAGCCCCAGCATTTT. This sequence encodes CASSPTVNQPQHF.